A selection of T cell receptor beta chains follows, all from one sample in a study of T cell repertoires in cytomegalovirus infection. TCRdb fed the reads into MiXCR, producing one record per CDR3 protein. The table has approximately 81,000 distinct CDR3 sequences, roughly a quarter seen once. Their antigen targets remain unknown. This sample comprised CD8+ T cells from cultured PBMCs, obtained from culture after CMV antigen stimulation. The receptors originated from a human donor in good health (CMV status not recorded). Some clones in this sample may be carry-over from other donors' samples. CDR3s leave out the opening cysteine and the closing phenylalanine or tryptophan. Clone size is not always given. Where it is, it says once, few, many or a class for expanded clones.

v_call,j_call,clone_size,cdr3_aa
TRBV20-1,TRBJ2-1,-,SARNGDRENEQF
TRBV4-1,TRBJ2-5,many,ASSQGGLAGVAETQY
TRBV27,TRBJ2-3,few,ASSLTTSGNTQY
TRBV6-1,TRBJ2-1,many,ATAGSSYNEQF
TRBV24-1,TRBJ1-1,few,ATSLGRNTEAF
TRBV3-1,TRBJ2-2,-,ASSLWTSGGYYTGELF
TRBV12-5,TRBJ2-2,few,ASGRQTTNTGELF
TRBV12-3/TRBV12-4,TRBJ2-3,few,ATVAGGTDTQY
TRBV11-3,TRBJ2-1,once,ASSLDSSRLAGSYNEQF
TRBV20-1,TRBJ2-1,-,SAPAGVTYNEQF
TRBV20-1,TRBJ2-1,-,SASRDPYNEQF
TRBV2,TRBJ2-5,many,ASSDPDRPGQETQY
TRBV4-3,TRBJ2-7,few,ASSQGVGAGETYEQY
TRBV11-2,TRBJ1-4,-,ASSWDPTGDGNNEKLF
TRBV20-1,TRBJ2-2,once,SASKPGLALNTGELF
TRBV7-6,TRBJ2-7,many,ASSLKGVRTGTSYEQY
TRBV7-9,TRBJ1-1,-,ATPEFDRGVTEAF
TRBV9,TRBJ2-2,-,ASSDPAGRGSGELF
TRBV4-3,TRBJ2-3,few,ASSQDLSGGLGDTQY
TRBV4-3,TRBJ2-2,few,ASSQPGQGAAGELF
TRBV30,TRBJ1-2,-,AWSPGGGHGYT
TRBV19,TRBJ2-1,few,ASSIDWGGLNEQF
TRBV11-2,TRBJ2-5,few,ASSLSSSGQQETQY
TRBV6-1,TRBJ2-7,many,ASRQTGSYEQY
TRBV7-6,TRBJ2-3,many,ASSPVGGSDTQY
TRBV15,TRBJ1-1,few,ATSRGRADTEAF
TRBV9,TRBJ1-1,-,ASSTEGNTEAF
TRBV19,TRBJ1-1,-,ASSISFGGRTEAF
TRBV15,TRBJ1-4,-,ATSRVPLGNEKLF
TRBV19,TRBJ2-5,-,ASSIGSPGQGDQETQY
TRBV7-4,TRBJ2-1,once,TSSFRDGSYNEQF